One sample yielded the 2 T cell receptor beta chains listed below, sequenced in a study of T cell repertoires in ileal Crohn's disease. This table comes from immunoSEQ multiplex PCR, and its TCRdb copy is limited to in-frame clones, with some not included. The top ten clones hold 65% to 70% of a sample with some 2,900 clones, roughly 77% of them seen once. Specified time point: proximal margin of the surgical specimen (macroscopically non-inflamed). The sample consisted of ileal tissue. The receptors come from an adult with Crohn's disease.

The CDR3 loop is CSVVGRGETEAFF. CDR3 coding DNA: TGCAGCGTTGTCGGCAGGGGGGAGACTGAAGCTTTCTTT. The chain links TRBV29-1 to TRBJ1-1, with 7 nucleotides matching TRBD1. Germline-derived CDR1 and CDR2 are SQVTM and ANQGSEA. With V trimmed by 4 bases and J by 5 bases, 7 bases remained unmatched. This CDR3 spans 13 amino acids.

CDR3 loop: CASSFTGQSNSPLHF. DNA of the CDR3: TGTGCCAGCAGCTTTACCGGACAGTCTAATTCACCCCTCCACTTT. This chain uses TRBV27 with TRBJ1-6; TRBD1 might be the D (6 bases). The CDR3 runs to 15 residues. Looked up from germline, CDR1 is MNHEY and CDR2 is SMNVEV (reference sequence). Trimming cost V 6 bases and J 6 bases, with 15 bases left between them.